These 32 T cell receptor beta chains were all obtained from the same sample, sequenced in a study of early T cells in non-severe SARS-CoV-2 infection. TCRdb redid the calling of the 5' RACE reads with MiXCR, one entry per CDR3 protein. The profile shows 50,000 to 75,000 distinct CDR3 sequences, more than 5.5% of them singletons. Material: whole blood, obtained at baseline. These receptors were obtained from an adult who was a healthcare worker with PCR-confirmed SARS-CoV-2 infection or an uninfected control (not recorded which).

Ten or more counts support this clonotype. The chain couples TRBV19 to TRBJ1-5; TRBD1 agrees at 9 bases. This CDR3 contains 15 residues. Germline CDR1 is LNHDA and CDR2 is SQIVND (reference sequence). V lost 5 bases, J lost 3 bases, and 5 bases stayed unmatched. The chain's CDR3 is CASSLDRGYNQPQHF. DNA of the CDR3: TGTGCCAGTAGTCTGGACAGGGGATACAATCAGCCCCAGCATTTT.

In this sample, this clonotype turned up many times. The chain links TRBV6-5 to TRBJ2-3, with 16 positions matching TRBD2. This CDR3 has 20 amino acids. Germline lookup yields CDR1 MNHEY and CDR2 SVGAGI. Trimming took 5 bases from V and 5 from J; bases not matched to a gene: 16. The DNA for the CDR3 is TGTGCCAGCAGTCTGAAGACCCCGGGACTAGCGGGAGGGCGAGGAGATACGCAGTATTTT. This gives the protein CASSLKTPGLAGGRGDTQYF.

This clonotype showed up many times. The chain recombines TRBV15 with TRBJ1-1; D possibly corresponds to TRBD1 (5 bases). CDR1 is LNHNV, CDR2 YYDKDF, per germline (reference sequence). V was pared by 1 base and J by 2 bases, with 11 bases between. The CDR3 sequence is 15 residues long. CDR3 DNA sequence: TGTGCCACCAGCAGAGGAATCGGGGGTAACACTGAAGCTTTCTTT. Protein: CATSRGIGGNTEAFF.

This clonotype showed up many times. This chain joins TRBV6-5 and TRBJ2-1; a weak D match, TRBD2 (5 bases). The CDR3 extends over 13 amino acids. The ends were cut back, 2 bases at V and 4 bases at J, with 6 bases in the middle. CDR1 MNHEY and CDR2 SVGAGI come from the germline V gene. The CDR3 reads CASSYSGYNEQFF. For the CDR3, the DNA is TGTGCCAGCAGTTACAGCGGATACAATGAGCAGTTCTTC.

The CDR3 region is CASSDGTSGSAGELFF. Written as DNA, the CDR3 is TGTGCCAGCAGTGATGGGACTAGCGGGAGTGCCGGGGAGCTGTTTTTT. The chain couples TRBV25-1 to TRBJ2-2; 14 positions agree with TRBD2. This CDR3 has 16 residues. Germline V gene lookup returns CDR1 MGHDK and CDR2 SYGVNS. Trimming took 3 bases from V and 6 from J; bases not matched to a gene: 3.

This clonotype was seen only a few times. V and J are TRBV7-9 and TRBJ1-1; D ambiguous. The CDR3 is 12 amino acids. V was shortened by 1 base and J by 4 bases, with 4 bases between the two germline ends. Germline-derived CDR1 and CDR2 are SEHNR and FQNEAQ (reference sequence). The DNA for the CDR3 is TGTGCCAGCAGCTTAGGCATCACTGAAGCTTTCTTT. Translation: CASSLGITEAFF.

This clonotype was picked up many times. The chain combines TRBV6-5 with TRBJ2-1; 8 positions agree with TRBD1. This CDR3 has 15 residues. Per germline, CDR1 MNHEY and CDR2 SVGAGI. V lost 2 bases and J lost 1; bases outside the gene matches: 1. The CDR3 here is CASSYNRGSYNEQFF. DNA for the CDR3: TGTGCCAGCAGTTACAACAGGGGGTCCTACAATGAGCAGTTCTTC.

This clonotype was picked up many times. The chain is built from TRBV12-3 or TRBV12-4 and TRBJ2-7; D could derive from TRBD1 or TRBD2 (5 bases each). The germline V and J ends were trimmed by 7 bases and 2 bases, with 15 bases remaining between them. This CDR3 region has 14 residues. The chain's CDR3 is CASTPRDGPYEQYF. The CDR3 nucleotides are TGTGCCAGCACCCCACGGGACGGCCCCTACGAGCAGTACTTC.

This clonotype came up a few times. Given a much more abundant clone one base away, this may be a read error. In DNA form, the CDR3 reads TGCAGCGTTGCCAAGGCGACCTACGAGCAGTACTTC. It encodes CSVAKATYEQYF. The chain combines TRBV29-1 with TRBJ2-7; no firm D call. There are 12 residues in the CDR3. Deletions cut 4 bases from V and 2 bases from J, with 9 bases between. CDR1 is SQVTM and CDR2 is ANQGSEA in the germline V gene.

This clonotype has a count of ten or more. CDR3 residues: CASSLGRGISGANVLTF. The CDR3 nucleotides are TGCGCCAGCAGCTTGGGCAGGGGTATCTCTGGGGCCAACGTCCTGACTTTC. The rearrangement joins TRBV5-1 to TRBJ2-6; the D gene is possibly TRBD1 (6 bases). The V end was cut by 0 bases, the J end by 0 bases, with 10 bases between. CDR3 size: 17 residues. From germline, CDR1 is SGHRS and CDR2 YFSETQ. The whole variable domain, remainder taken from reference TRBV5-1 and TRBJ2-6, is KAGVTQTPRYLIKTRGQQVTLSCSPISGHRSVSWYQQTPGQGLQFLFEYFSETQRNKGNFPGRFSGRQFSNSRSEMNVSTLELGDSALYLCASSLGRGISGANVLTFGAGSRLTVL.

This clonotype has at least ten counts. The chain couples TRBV27 to TRBJ2-1; no clear D gene. CDR1 and CDR2 from the germline V gene are MNHEY and SMNVEV (reference sequence). The CDR3 sequence is 14 residues long. V lost 4 bases, J lost 10 bases, and 17 bases lay in between. The CDR3 nucleotides are TGTGCCAGCAGTTCAACCTTCCCGCCTAGAGAGCAGTTCTTC. This encodes CASSSTFPPREQFF.

This clonotype was observed a few times. The J gene is TRBJ2-1, the V gene TRBV7-6, with no clear D. V was trimmed by 5 bases and J by 4 bases, leaving 6 bases between them. In germline, CDR1 is SGHVS, CDR2 FNYEAQ. CDR3 length: 12 amino acids. In nucleotides, the CDR3 is TGTGCCAGCAGCGTTCGATACAATGAGCAGTTCTTC. It encodes CASSVRYNEQFF.

This clonotype was seen ten or more times. The chain carries TRBV28 and TRBJ2-1; 11 bases are a match to TRBD2. Germline V lookup: CDR1 MDHEN, CDR2 SYDVKM. CDR3 length: 17 amino acids. V lost 2 bases, J lost 7 bases, and 10 bases stayed unmatched. The CDR3 loop is CASSLRASGRSKNEQFF. CDR3 coding DNA: TGTGCCAGCAGTTTACGGGCTAGCGGGAGGAGTAAGAATGAGCAGTTCTTC.

Ten or more counts support this clonotype. The rearrangement uses TRBV6-1 and TRBJ2-7; D might be TRBD2 (6 bases). Germline values: CDR1 MNHNS, CDR2 SASEGT. This CDR3 spans 15 amino acids. Deletions cut 3 bases from V and 3 bases from J, with 15 bases between. The CDR3 is CASSDAPSGVYEQYF. CDR3 nucleotide sequence: TGTGCCAGCAGTGACGCACCCTCGGGAGTCTACGAGCAGTACTTC.

This clonotype occurred many times. The gene calls are TRBV29-1 and TRBJ2-7, with D maybe TRBD2 (5 bases). This CDR3 region has 13 residues. Germline CDR1 SQVTM, CDR2 ANQGSEA. V shed 4 bases and J shed 4 bases, with 14 bases lying between them. This CDR3 is CSVGEGTRYEQYF. The CDR3 nucleotides are TGCAGCGTTGGTGAGGGAACGAGATACGAGCAGTACTTC.

This clonotype was recorded many times. This chain links TRBV5-1 with TRBJ2-7; 7 nucleotides line up with TRBD1. This CDR3 is 16 amino acids long. Germline V gene sequence: CDR1 SGHRS, CDR2 YFSETQ. After removal of 0 bases from V and 2 bases from J, the junction contained 8 bases not matched to a gene. CDR3 region: CASSLDSDRSPYEQYF. The CDR3 bases are TGCGCCAGCAGCTTGGATTCGGACAGGTCCCCCTACGAGCAGTACTTC. The entire variable domain, with the rest obtained from reference TRBV5-1 and TRBJ2-7, is as follows: KAGVTQTPRYLIKTRGQQVTLSCSPISGHRSVSWYQQTPGQGLQFLFEYFSETQRNKGNFPGRFSGRQFSNSRSEMNVSTLELGDSALYLCASSLDSDRSPYEQYFGPGTRLTVT.

Many counts were recorded for this clonotype. The chain joins TRBV6-1 to TRBJ1-6, with 9 bases matching TRBD1. The CDR3 covers 13 residues. Germline V lookup: CDR1 MNHNS, CDR2 SASEGT. V lost 10 bases to trimming and J lost 7 bases; unmatched junction nucleotides: 5. CDR3 residues: CAIVTGGNSPLHF. CDR3 nucleotides: TGTGCCATCGTGACAGGGGGGAATTCACCCCTCCACTTT.

This clonotype has a count of ten or more. The gene calls are TRBV11-2 and TRBJ2-4; perhaps TRBD1 as D (5 bases). Looked up from germline, CDR1 is SGHAT and CDR2 is FQNNGV. The CDR3 length is 13 residues. Trimming pared 4 bases from V and 7 bases from J, leaving 11 bases between. The CDR3 nucleotides are TGTGCCAGCAGCTCGTCCCGACAGAACATTCAGTACTTC. Residues: CASSSSRQNIQYF.

This clonotype has ten or more counts. CDR3 nucleotide sequence: TGTGCCAGCAGCTTAGAAAGGAACTCCTACAATGAGCAGTTCTTC. Protein sequence: CASSLERNSYNEQFF. V is TRBV7-2 and J is TRBJ2-1; D remains ambiguous. There are 15 residues in the CDR3. Per the germline V gene, CDR1 is SGHTA and CDR2 is FQGNSA. The V and J ends lost 1 base and 0 bases respectively, with 7 bases between them.

This clonotype was seen at least ten times. J is TRBJ1-1 and V is TRBV7-9; D ambiguous. The CDR3 runs 15 residues. Per germline, CDR1 SEHNR and CDR2 FQNEAQ (reference sequence). Trimming removed 1 base at V and 0 bases at J, with 9 bases between. In nucleotides, the CDR3 is TGTGCCAGCAGCTTAGGAGTGACGGTGAACACTGAAGCTTTCTTT. Translation: CASSLGVTVNTEAFF. The entire variable domain, with the rest obtained from reference TRBV7-9 and TRBJ1-1, is as follows: DTGVSQNPRHKITKRGQNVTFRCDPISEHNRLYWYRQTLGQGPEFLTYFQNEAQLEKSRLLSDRFSAERPKGSFSTLEIQRTEQGDSAMYLCASSLGVTVNTEAFFGQGTRLTVV.

This clonotype showed up many times. V is TRBV28 and J is TRBJ1-2; D perhaps matches TRBD1 (6 bases). V shed 5 bases and J shed 4 bases, with 14 bases lying between them. Germline-derived CDR1 and CDR2 are MDHEN and SYDVKM. This CDR3 contains 14 residues. In DNA, the CDR3 is TGTGCCAGCAGTGCATCAGGGGCCCGCTATGGCTACACCTTC. It is translated as CASSASGARYGYTF.

This clonotype came up many times. V usage is TRBV20-1 and J usage is TRBJ2-3; TRBD2 matches 15 bases. The germline gives CDR1 DFQATT, CDR2 SNEGSKA (reference sequence). The CDR3 consists of 18 residues. V lost 2 bases and J lost 1; bases outside the gene matches: 7. DNA for the CDR3: TGCAGTGCTAGACTTGGGGGACTAGCGGGAGGAGGCACAGATACGCAGTATTTT. It specifies CSARLGGLAGGGTDTQYF.

This clonotype was recorded at least ten times. Relative to the germline gene, one junction end is altered; a read error may explain this. The chain carries TRBV5-6 and TRBJ1-6; tentative D call: TRBD1 (5 bases). CDR1 is SGHDT, CDR2 YYEEEE, per germline. This CDR3 is 18 amino acids long. The CDR3 spells CASSPSHPWGSDNSPLHF. The DNA for the CDR3 is TGTGCCAGCAGTCCATCTCATCCATGGGGCTCCGATAATTCACCCCTCCACTTT.

This clonotype was picked up many times. The genes are TRBV28 and TRBJ2-4; 7 bases are a match to TRBD1. Unmatched junction bases numbered 4, after V lost 6 bases and J lost 5 bases. This CDR3 is built from 13 residues. Germline assignment: CDR1 MDHEN and CDR2 SYDVKM. This CDR3 is CASSRGTENIQYF. CDR3 sequence (DNA): TGTGCCAGCAGCAGAGGGACAGAAAACATTCAGTACTTC.

This clonotype was detected ten times or more. V usage is TRBV3-1 and J usage is TRBJ1-5; no definite D call. Germline values: CDR1 LGHDT, CDR2 YNNKEL (reference sequence). There are 13 residues in the CDR3. The ends were cut back, 1 base at V and 4 bases at J, with 5 bases in the middle. DNA for the CDR3: TGTGCCAGCAGCCAAGGACTGAATCAGCCCCAGCATTTT. Its protein is CASSQGLNQPQHF.

This clonotype was seen at least ten times. This rearrangement joins TRBV11-2 to TRBJ2-1; 9 nucleotides match TRBD2. V was pared by 6 bases and J by 2 bases, with 5 bases of the junction left unmatched. The CDR3 contains 15 residues. Germline lookup yields CDR1 SGHAT and CDR2 FQNNGV. The CDR3 DNA is TGTGCCAGCAGAGGAAGCGGGGGGACCTACAATGAGCAGTTCTTC. Its protein is CASRGSGGTYNEQFF.

This clonotype was counted ten times or more. The chain joins TRBV28 to TRBJ2-1; 7 bases are a match to TRBD1. Germline CDR1 reads MDHEN; CDR2 reads SYDVKM. The ends lost 5 bases at V and 3 bases at J; junction bases unmatched: 7. This CDR3 has 15 residues. The CDR3 protein is CASSPRGGGYNEQFF. The DNA of the CDR3 is TGTGCCAGCAGTCCGCGAGGGGGCGGCTACAATGAGCAGTTCTTC.

This clonotype was detected many times. The chain combines TRBV5-6 with TRBJ1-1; D uncertain. V lost 3 bases, J lost 4 bases, and 4 bases lay in between. This CDR3 has 11 amino acids. Germline V lookup: CDR1 SGHDT, CDR2 YYEEEE. The CDR3 sequence: CASSSSTEAFF. CDR3 nucleotides: TGTGCCAGCAGCTCGAGCACTGAAGCTTTCTTT.

There are many counts of this clonotype. This rearrangement joins TRBV6-2 or TRBV6-3 to TRBJ2-5; the match to TRBD2 covers 14 bases. Unmatched junction bases numbered 7, after V lost 6 bases and J lost 7 bases. Germline V gene lookup returns CDR1 MNHEY and CDR2 SVGEGT. The CDR3 totals 15 residues. The CDR3 spells CASSRGTSGSGTQYF. CDR3 nucleotide sequence: TGTGCCAGCAGCAGGGGGACTAGCGGGAGCGGGACCCAGTACTTC.

This clonotype was seen repeatedly, ten times or more. This chain links TRBV12-3 or TRBV12-4 with TRBJ2-6; 8 bases map to TRBD2. The CDR3 loop spans 15 amino acids. The junction had 4 bases not matched to a gene; V was cut back by 5 bases and J by 4 bases. CDR3 residues: CASSPTSAGANVLTF. CDR3 DNA sequence: TGTGCCAGCAGTCCGACTAGCGCCGGGGCCAACGTCCTGACTTTC.

The sample holds many counts of this clonotype. Compared with germline, one end of the junction differs, possibly owing to a read error. The V and J genes are TRBV20-1 and TRBJ2-1; a possible D gene is TRBD2 (5 bases). The germline CDR1 and CDR2 sequences are DFQATT and SNEGSKA (reference sequence). The CDR3 has 15 amino acids. In nucleotides, the CDR3 is TGCAGTACTAGAGATAGGCCCGCCGGCTACAATGAGCAGTTCTTC. It yields the protein CSTRDRPAGYNEQFF.

This chain connects TRBV7-6 to TRBJ1-5; D is uncertain. This CDR3 spans 16 amino acids. The germline CDR1 and CDR2 sequences are SGHVS and FNYEAQ. Between the trimmed V and J ends, which lost 1 base and 4 bases, there was a span of 14 bases. CDR3 DNA: TGTGCCAGCAGCTTAGGAGGGAGCGTCGGAAATCAGCCCCAGCATTTT. It specifies CASSLGGSVGNQPQHF.